The entry below describes one T cell receptor (beta chain). Its antigen is still unknown. A J-beta primer mix and a sample-barcoded 5' primer were used in a second PCR of about 6 to 12 cycles. Every sample gave at least 2.5 million paired-end reads containing CDR3. Each CDR3 protein gets one entry after TCRdb re-called the 5' RACE reads with MiXCR. This sample yields approximately 690,000 distinct CDR3 sequences, of which around 41% are seen a single time; around 30% belongs to the top ten. J gave up 10 bases and V 5 bases, and 15 bases lay outside the gene matches. From germline, CDR1 is MDHEN and CDR2 SYDVKM. The CDR3 covers 15 residues. The data stem from a study of blood T cells in healthy people across ages. Overall study findings and caveats: It was the long-lived donors that had more naive CD4+ cells and higher diversity than aged donors.

The sample comprised blood. V and J are TRBV28 and TRBJ2-7, with 9 bases that match TRBD1. The source of this sequence is a man at least 80 years old in good health. The CDR3 nucleotides read TGTGCCAGCAGTGTTCGGGACAGGGCCCATGGGGCCCAGTACTTC. This gives the protein CASSVRDRAHGAQYF.